This T cell receptor beta chain derives from a study of T cells in Graves' hyperthyroidism and ophthalmopathy. Disease duration was under 3 months in the ophthalmopathy patients, who also had a Clinical Activity Score of at least 3 and a NOSPECS grade of at least 4. The PBMCs had their origin in about 9.7 ml of fresh peripheral blood. Amplification yielded TCR beta CDR3 regions, with RNA transcripts as the source. TCR CDR3 underwent first-round RT-PCR with the HTBI primer set. TCRdb used MiXCR to reprocess the multiplex PCR reads, holding one entry per CDR3 protein. The sample shows hundreds of thousands of distinct CDR3 sequences, around 21% of them seen only once. A remark on this clonotype: Its antigen is undetermined.

General study findings and limits: A model of 13 V-J features distinguished ophthalmopathy from stable hyperthyroidism. Clonotypes that were expanded in thyroid above 0.001 mostly appeared in blood too.

The receptor was derived from a man aged 30-40 years with Graves' ophthalmopathy. The specimen sequenced was blood.

CDR3 in amino acids: CASSLNGPGHQPQHF. The CDR3 coding sequence is TGTGCCAGCAGCTTAAATGGGCCAGGTCATCAGCCCCAGCATTTT. The chain combines TRBV7-8 with TRBJ1-5; D gene unclear. The CDR3 extends over 15 amino acids. The germline CDR1 and CDR2 sequences are SGHVS and FQNEAQ. Between the trimmed V and J ends, which lost 2 bases and 5 bases, there was a span of 13 bases.